The present T cell receptor beta chain was sequenced within a study of cytotoxic CD8 clonotypes in ibrutinib-treated CLL. Background on the study: Across the patients, about a dozen were relapsed/refractory, around 16 treatment-naive and roughly 18 IGHV unmutated. On average, each sample had roughly 230,000 productive templates and more than 75,000 productive rearrangements.

Worth noting for this clone: Its target is unknown.

Findings and limits, study-wide: Clonality climbed at ibrutinib response, then dropped toward baseline at progression. Public clonotypes were uncommon and contracted or stayed stable on treatment.

Here immunoSEQ multiplex PCR was the method, and the copy in TCRdb shows in-frame clones only, minus some. The table lists under 200,000 clones, approximately 80% of them singletons, with about 4.6% in the top ten. CDR1 is SQVTM and CDR2 is ANQGSEA in the germline V gene. This CDR3 region has 14 residues. The V gene end was trimmed by 6 bases and the J gene end by 2 bases; junction bases not matched to a gene: 8. Sequenced here: PBMCs, sampled after 24 months of ibrutinib treatment. The chain couples TRBV29-1 to TRBJ1-1; 8 bases line up with TRBD1. This sequence was found in a human donor with chronic lymphocytic leukemia. The CDR3 nucleotides are TGCAGCGTGGCCCTGGGACAGGCCAACACTGAAGCTTTCTTT. As protein: CSVALGQANTEAFF.